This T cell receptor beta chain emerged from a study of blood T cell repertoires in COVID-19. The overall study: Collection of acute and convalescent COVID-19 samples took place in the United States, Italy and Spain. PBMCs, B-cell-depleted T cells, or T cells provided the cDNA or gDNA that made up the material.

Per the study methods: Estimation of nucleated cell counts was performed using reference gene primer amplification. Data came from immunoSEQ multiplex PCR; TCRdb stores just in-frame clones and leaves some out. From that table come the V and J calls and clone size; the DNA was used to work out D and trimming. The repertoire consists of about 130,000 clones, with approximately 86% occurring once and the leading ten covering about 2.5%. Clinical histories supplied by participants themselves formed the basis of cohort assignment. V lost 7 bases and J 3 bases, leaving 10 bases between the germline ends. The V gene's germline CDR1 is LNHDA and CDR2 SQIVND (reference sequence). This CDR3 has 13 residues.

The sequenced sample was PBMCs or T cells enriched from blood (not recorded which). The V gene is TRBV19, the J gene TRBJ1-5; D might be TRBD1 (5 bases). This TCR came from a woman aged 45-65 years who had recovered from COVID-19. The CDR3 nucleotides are TGTGCCAGTATGTTACAGGTCAATCAGCCCCAGCATTTT. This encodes CASMLQVNQPQHF.